The rows below give T cell receptor beta chains drawn from one sample of a study of T cell clonotyping in hematopoietic cell transplantation. This table comes from immunoSEQ multiplex PCR, and its TCRdb copy is limited to in-frame clones, with some not included. Here the sample spans approximately 46,000 clones, 85% to 90% being singletons. The sample in question was peripheral blood mononuclear cells, obtained before stem cell transplant. The receptor source for this set is a man aged 55 to 69 with biphenotypic leukemia. Some clones in this sample may be carry-over from other donors' samples. Both conserved end residues are part of each CDR3. D genes are given only for firm matches. Size values are once, few and many counts, or a class for expanded clones, and some rows have none.

J | V | D | size | length | DNA | CDR3
TRBJ2-2 | TRBV27 | TRBD2 | . | 16 | TGTGCCAGCAGTTCCAGCGGGAGGGGTTGGACCGGGGAGCTGTTTTTT | CASSSSGRGWTGELFF
TRBJ2-1 | TRBV2 | . | . | 14 | TGTGCCAGCAGGGTGCGGCTAGCTGCTGGAGACCAGTTCTTC | CASRVRLAAGDQFF
TRBJ2-7 | TRBV2 | TRBD2 | . | 16 | TGTGCCAGCAATTCTGGGCAGACTAGCAGAAACTACGAGCAGTACTTC | CASNSGQTSRNYEQYF
TRBJ1-1 | TRBV4-2 | . | once | 13 | TGTGCCAGCAGCCAAGAAAACGGAATGGAAGCTTTCTTT | CASSQENGMEAFF
TRBJ2-7 | TRBV6-5 | TRBD1 | once | 16 | TGTGCCAGCAGTTCCTCCTCCGGGACAGGGGGCGACGAGCAGTACTTC | CASSSSSGTGGDEQYF
TRBJ1-3 | TRBV28 | . | . | 14 | TGTGCCAGCAGTTCTTGGACCCTCGGGAACACCATATATTTT | CASSSWTLGNTIYF
TRBJ1-4 | TRBV7-8 | . | . | 16 | TGTGCCAGCAGCTTAGCGGGAGGGAGAGCTAATGAAAAACTGTTTTTT | CASSLAGGRANEKLFF
TRBJ2-1 | TRBV4-1 | . | . | 17 | TGCGCCAGCAGCCAAGGGGCCCGGGACATTCCCAAAAATGAGCAGTTCTTC | CASSQGARDIPKNEQFF
TRBJ1-4 | TRBV5-1 | TRBD1 | . | 15 | TGCGCCAGCAGCTCTGACTCGGACAGGGGGGAAAAACTGTTTTTT | CASSSDSDRGEKLFF
TRBJ1-1 | TRBV19 | . | . | 12 | TGTGCCAGTAGTCGCTGGAACACTGAAGCTTTCTTT | CASSRWNTEAFF
TRBJ2-7 | TRBV6-1 | . | . | 13 | TGTGCCAGCGGAATAGCCCAGGCGTACGAGCAGTACTTC | CASGIAQAYEQYF
TRBJ1-1 | TRBV7-6 | TRBD1 | . | 13 | TGTGCCAGCAGCTTAGGACAGGGGGTTGAAGCTTTCTTT | CASSLGQGVEAFF
TRBJ1-5 | TRBV10-2 | . | . | 14 | TGCGCCAGCAGTGAGTCGAGCAGGGACGAGCCCCAGCATTTT | CASSESSRDEPQHF
TRBJ1-1 | TRBV29-1 | . | . | 10 | TGCAGCGTTGTAGGTCCTGAAGCTTTCTTT | CSVVGPEAFF
TRBJ2-7 | TRBV28 | TRBD2 | . | 13 | TGTGCCACAGCTAGCGGGGGACCCTACGAGCAGTACTTC | CATASGGPYEQYF
TRBJ1-1 | TRBV19 | . | . | 14 | TGTGCCAGTAGTATACCAGGGGTTCAGACTGAAGCTTTCTTT | CASSIPGVQTEAFF
TRBJ1-1 | TRBV4-1 | . | . | 18 | TGCGCCAGCAGTCAAAACCGGGACTTGGGATGGATGAACACTGAAGCTTTCTTT | CASSQNRDLGWMNTEAFF
TRBJ2-3 | TRBV19 | . | . | 14 | TGTGCCAGTAGTGTACCGGGACGCACAGATACGCAGTATTTT | CASSVPGRTDTQYF
TRBJ2-1 | TRBV30 | . | . | 13 | TGTGCCTGGTGCGCTTCTAGTAACAATGAGCAGTTCTTC | CAWCASSNNEQFF
TRBJ2-7 | TRBV11-2 | TRBD2 | . | 16 | TGTGCCAGCAGCCCCAGCGGGCGGGAGCGTACCCACGAGCAGTACTTC | CASSPSGRERTHEQYF
TRBJ2-1 | TRBV5-4 | . | few | 12 | TGTGCCAGCAGCTTGGACCTGAATGAGCAGTTCTTC | CASSLDLNEQFF
TRBJ2-7 | TRBV28 | TRBD1 | . | 14 | TGTGCCAGCAGTGGGGACAGGGGCCGGTACGAGCAGTACTTC | CASSGDRGRYEQYF
TRBJ2-5 | TRBV9 | TRBD2 | once | 19 | TGTGCCAGCAGCGTAGGGCTAGCGGGAGGGCCTACGATCCAAGAGACCCAGTACTTC | CASSVGLAGGPTIQETQYF
TRBJ2-7 | TRBV30 | TRBD2 | . | 16 | TGTGCCTGGGGTCCCCGGGCGGGAGCGTTCTCCTACGAGCAGTACTTC | CAWGPRAGAFSYEQYF
TRBJ2-7 | TRBV7-8 | . | . | 14 | TGTGCCAGCAGCCGCGATGAGACGAGCTACGAGCAGTACTTC | CASSRDETSYEQYF
TRBJ2-5 | TRBV5-4 | TRBD2 | . | 14 | TGTGCCAGCAGCCCGGTAGCGGGAGTTGAGACCCAGTACTTC | CASSPVAGVETQYF
TRBJ2-6 | TRBV28 | . | . | 16 | TGTGCCAGCAGTTTCCTCGGGCGTCCTGGGGCCAACGTCCTGACTTTC | CASSFLGRPGANVLTF
TRBJ1-1 | TRBV11-2 | . | . | 15 | TGTGCCAGCAGCTTGTTTGCCGGACGATGGACTGAAGCTTTCTTT | CASSLFAGRWTEAFF
TRBJ2-3 | TRBV14 | . | . | 16 | TGTGCCAGCAGCCAATGGGGGGAGAGTCCGTGGGATACGCAGTATTTT | CASSQWGESPWDTQYF